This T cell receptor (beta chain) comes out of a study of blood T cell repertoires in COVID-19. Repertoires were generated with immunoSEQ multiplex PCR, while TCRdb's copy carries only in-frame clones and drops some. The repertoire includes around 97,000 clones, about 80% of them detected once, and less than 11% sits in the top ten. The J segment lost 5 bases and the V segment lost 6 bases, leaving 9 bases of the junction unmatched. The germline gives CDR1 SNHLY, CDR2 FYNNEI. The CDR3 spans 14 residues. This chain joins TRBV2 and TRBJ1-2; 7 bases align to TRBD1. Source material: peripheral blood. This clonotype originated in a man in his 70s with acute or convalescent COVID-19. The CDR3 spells CASRQIDRDYGYTF. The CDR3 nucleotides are TGTGCCAGCAGGCAAATTGACAGGGATTATGGCTACACCTTC.